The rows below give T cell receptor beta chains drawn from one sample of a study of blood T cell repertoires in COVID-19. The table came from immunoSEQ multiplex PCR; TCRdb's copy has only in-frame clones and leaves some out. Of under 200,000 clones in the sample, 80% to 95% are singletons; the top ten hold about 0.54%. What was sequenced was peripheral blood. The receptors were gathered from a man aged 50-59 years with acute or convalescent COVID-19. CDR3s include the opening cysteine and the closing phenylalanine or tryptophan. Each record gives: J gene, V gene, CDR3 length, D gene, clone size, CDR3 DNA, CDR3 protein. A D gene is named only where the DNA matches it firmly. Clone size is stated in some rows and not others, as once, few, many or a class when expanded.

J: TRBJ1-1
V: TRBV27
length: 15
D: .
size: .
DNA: TGTGCCAGCAGTTTATTGGCAGGGGCGGCCACTGAAGCTTTCTTT
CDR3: CASSLLAGAATEAFF

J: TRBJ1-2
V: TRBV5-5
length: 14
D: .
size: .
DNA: TGTGCCAGCAGCCCCGCGGCTTCCAGTTATGGCTACACCTTC
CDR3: CASSPAASSYGYTF

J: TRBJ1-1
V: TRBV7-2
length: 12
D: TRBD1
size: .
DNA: TGTGCCAGCAGCTTAGATAGGGGGCCGGCTTTCTTT
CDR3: CASSLDRGPAFF

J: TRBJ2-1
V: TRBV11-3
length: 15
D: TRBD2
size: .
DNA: TGTGCCAGCAGCCCTTCTAGCGGGAGGGCCTATGAGCAGTTCTTC
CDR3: CASSPSSGRAYEQFF

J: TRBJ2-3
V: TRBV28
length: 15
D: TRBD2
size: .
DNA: TGTGCCAGCGCCCTCTGGACGGGAGGGACAGATACGCAGTATTTT
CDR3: CASALWTGGTDTQYF

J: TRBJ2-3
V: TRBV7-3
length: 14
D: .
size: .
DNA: TGTGCCAGCAGCTTAGAGAGGAGGGGCGATACGCAGTATTTT
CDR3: CASSLERRGDTQYF

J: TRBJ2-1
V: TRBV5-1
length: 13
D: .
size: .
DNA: TGCGCCAGCAGCTTTCTGGGGCCCGATGAGCAGTTCTTC
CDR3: CASSFLGPDEQFF

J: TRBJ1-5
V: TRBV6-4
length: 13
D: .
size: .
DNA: TGTGCCAGCAGTGAACAGAGCAATCAGCCCCAGCATTTT
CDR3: CASSEQSNQPQHF

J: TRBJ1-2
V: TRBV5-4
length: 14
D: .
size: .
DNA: TGTGCCAGCAGCTTGGGGCAGATAAACTATGGCTACACCTTC
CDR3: CASSLGQINYGYTF

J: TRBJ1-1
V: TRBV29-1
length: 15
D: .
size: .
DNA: TGCAGCGTTGAAGAACAGGCCCTCATGAACACTGAAGCTTTCTTT
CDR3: CSVEEQALMNTEAFF

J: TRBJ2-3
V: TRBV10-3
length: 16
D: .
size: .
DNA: TGTGCCATCAGTGAGTCGGGCGGCGGGAAGTTAGATACGCAGTATTTT
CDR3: CAISESGGGKLDTQYF

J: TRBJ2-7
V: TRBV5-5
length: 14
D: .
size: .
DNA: TGTGCCAGCAGCTTGGATGTGGGGCCCTACGAGCAGTACTTC
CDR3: CASSLDVGPYEQYF

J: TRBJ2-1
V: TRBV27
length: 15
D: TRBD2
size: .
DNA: TGTGCCAGCAGAGTAAGCGGGAGTTTTTCCAATGAGCAGTTCTTC
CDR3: CASRVSGSFSNEQFF

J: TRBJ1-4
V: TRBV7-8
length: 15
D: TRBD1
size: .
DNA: TGTGCCAGCAGCTTATCTCCTAGGACAGGGGAAAAACTGTTTTTT
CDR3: CASSLSPRTGEKLFF

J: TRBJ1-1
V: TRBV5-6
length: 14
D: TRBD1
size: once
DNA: TGTGCCAGCAGCTTGGGGACAGGGCCACGGGGAGCTTTCTTT
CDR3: CASSLGTGPRGAFF

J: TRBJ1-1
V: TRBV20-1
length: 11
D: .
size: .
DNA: TGCAGTGCTAGCCCAGGAACTGAAGCTTTCTTT
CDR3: CSASPGTEAFF

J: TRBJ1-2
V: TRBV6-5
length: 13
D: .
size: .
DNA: TGTGCCAGCAGTTCCAGGGATAACTATGGCTACACCTTC
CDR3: CASSSRDNYGYTF

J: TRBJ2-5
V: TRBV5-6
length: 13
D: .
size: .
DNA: TGTGCCAGCAGCGATCAGGGCCAAGAGACCCAGTACTTC
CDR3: CASSDQGQETQYF

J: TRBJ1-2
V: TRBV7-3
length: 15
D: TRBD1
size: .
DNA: TGTGCCAGCAGCCAAGTAGCGGACAGGGAATTCGCCCGCACCTTC
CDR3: CASSQVADREFARTF

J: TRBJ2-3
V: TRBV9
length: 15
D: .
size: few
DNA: TGTGCCAGCAGCGTAGTGGCGGGCCGGGGAGATACGCAGTATTTT
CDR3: CASSVVAGRGDTQYF

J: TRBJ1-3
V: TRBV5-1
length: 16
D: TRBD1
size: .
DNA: TGCGCCAGCAGCTTCAACCCTATACAGGGGCCCGACACCATATATTTT
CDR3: CASSFNPIQGPDTIYF

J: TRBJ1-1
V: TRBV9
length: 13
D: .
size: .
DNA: TGTGCCAGCAGCGTGGGAGCGAACACTGAAGCTTTCTTT
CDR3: CASSVGANTEAFF

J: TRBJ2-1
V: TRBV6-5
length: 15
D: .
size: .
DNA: TGTGCCAGCAGTTACGGGAGGGGGGTCCACAATGAGCAGTTCTTC
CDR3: CASSYGRGVHNEQFF

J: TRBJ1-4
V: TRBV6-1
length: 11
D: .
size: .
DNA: TGTGCCAGCAGTGATCGTCAGGAACTGTTTTTT
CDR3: CASSDRQELFF

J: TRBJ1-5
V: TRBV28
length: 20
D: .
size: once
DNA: TGTGCCAGCAGTTTACCCCCCTCGGGGGGGGGTATATGGAGCAATCAGCCCCAGCATTTT
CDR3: CASSLPPSGGGIWSNQPQHF

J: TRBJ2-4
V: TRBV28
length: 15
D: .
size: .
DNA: TGTGCCAGCAGTAGGCCAGGAGGGGCCAAAAACATTCAGTACTTC
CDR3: CASSRPGGAKNIQYF

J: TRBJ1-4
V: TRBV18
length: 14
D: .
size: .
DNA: TGTGCCAGCTCACCTGGGGAGTTCCGGGAAAAACTGTTTTTT
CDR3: CASSPGEFREKLFF

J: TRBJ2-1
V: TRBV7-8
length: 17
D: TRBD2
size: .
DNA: TGTGCCAGCAGCTTAACTCATGCTAGCGGGGGCTACAATGAGCAGTTCTTC
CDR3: CASSLTHASGGYNEQFF

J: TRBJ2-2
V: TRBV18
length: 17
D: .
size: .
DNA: TGTGCCAGCTCACCAGATTCTCGGGGTCCGAACACCGGGGAGCTGTTTTTT
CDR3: CASSPDSRGPNTGELFF

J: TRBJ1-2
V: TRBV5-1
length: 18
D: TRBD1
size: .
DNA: TGCGCCAGCAGCTTGGAGACCGGGGACAGGGAGGGAAGCTATGGCTACACCTTC
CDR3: CASSLETGDREGSYGYTF

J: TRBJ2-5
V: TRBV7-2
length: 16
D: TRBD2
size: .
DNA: TGTGCCAGCAGTTCCAGGACTAGCGGGTACCAAGAGACCCAGTACTTC
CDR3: CASSSRTSGYQETQYF

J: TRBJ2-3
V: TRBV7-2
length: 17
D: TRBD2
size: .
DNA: TGTGCCAGCAGCCCGAGGGGGAGTAGCGGGATGTCAGATACGCAGTATTTT
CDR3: CASSPRGSSGMSDTQYF

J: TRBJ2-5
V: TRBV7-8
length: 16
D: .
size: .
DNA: TGTGCCAGCAGCCTCAGAGTCGGCGTGGCCGGGGAGACCCAGTACTTC
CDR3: CASSLRVGVAGETQYF

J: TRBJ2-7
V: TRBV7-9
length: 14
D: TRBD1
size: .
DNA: TGTGCCAGCAGCTTGGCAGACAGGGCCTACGAGCAGTACTTC
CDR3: CASSLADRAYEQYF

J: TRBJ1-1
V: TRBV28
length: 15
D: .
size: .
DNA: TGTGCCAGCAGTTTACGGTCCGGAGTGAACACTGAAGCTTTCTTT
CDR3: CASSLRSGVNTEAFF

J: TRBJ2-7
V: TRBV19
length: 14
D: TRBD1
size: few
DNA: TGTGCCAGTAGTATTCACGGACAGGACTACGAGCAGTACTTC
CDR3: CASSIHGQDYEQYF

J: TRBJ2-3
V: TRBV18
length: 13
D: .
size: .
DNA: TGTGCCAGCTCACCTAATTACGCGGATACGCAGTATTTT
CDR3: CASSPNYADTQYF

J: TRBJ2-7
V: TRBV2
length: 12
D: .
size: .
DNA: TGTGCCAGCAATGGCGGGCGGTACGAGCAGTACTTC
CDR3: CASNGGRYEQYF

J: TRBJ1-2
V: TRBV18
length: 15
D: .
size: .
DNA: TGTGCCAGCTTAACTTCCGGGACAAGTGGCTATGGCTACACCTTC
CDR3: CASLTSGTSGYGYTF

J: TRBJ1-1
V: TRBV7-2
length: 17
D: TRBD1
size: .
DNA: TGTGCCAGCAGCCGGTTGACAGGGCCTTTTGATGGCACTGAAGCTTTCTTT
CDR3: CASSRLTGPFDGTEAFF

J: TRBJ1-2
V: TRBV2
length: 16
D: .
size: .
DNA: TGTGCCAGCAGTGAAAGGTCGGGTTGGGTTACCTATGGCTACACCTTC
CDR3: CASSERSGWVTYGYTF

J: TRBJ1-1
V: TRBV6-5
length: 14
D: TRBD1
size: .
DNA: TGTGCCAGCAGCTTGACAGGGGAGTACACTGAAGCTTTCTTT
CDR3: CASSLTGEYTEAFF

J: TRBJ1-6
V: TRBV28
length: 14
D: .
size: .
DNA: TGTGCCAGCAGTTTAAGCCAGGCTTATTCACCCCTCCACTTT
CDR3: CASSLSQAYSPLHF

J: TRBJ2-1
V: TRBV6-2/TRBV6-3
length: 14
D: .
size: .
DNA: TGTGCCAGCAGTTCCCCTGGGGGCGGCAATGAGCAGTTCTTC
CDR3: CASSSPGGGNEQFF

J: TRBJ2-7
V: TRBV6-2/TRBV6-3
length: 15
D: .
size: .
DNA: TGTGCCAGCAGTTCCAGGGTGGTCTACTCCTACGAGCAGTACTTC
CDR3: CASSSRVVYSYEQYF

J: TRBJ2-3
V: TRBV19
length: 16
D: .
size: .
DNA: TGTGCCAGTAGTATTGAAAGAGTTTCAAGCACAGATACGCAGTATTTT
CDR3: CASSIERVSSTDTQYF

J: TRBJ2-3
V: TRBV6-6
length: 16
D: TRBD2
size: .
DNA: TGTGCCAGCAGTTTAAGAGCGGGAGGGGGCCGAGATACGCAGTATTTT
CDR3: CASSLRAGGGRDTQYF

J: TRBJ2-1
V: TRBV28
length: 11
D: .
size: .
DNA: TGTGCCAGCAGGACTTACAATGAGCAGTTCTTC
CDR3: CASRTYNEQFF

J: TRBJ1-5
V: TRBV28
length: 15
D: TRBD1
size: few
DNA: TGTGCCAGCAGACAGACAGGGGGTTTTGGTCAGCCCCAGCATTTT
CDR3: CASRQTGGFGQPQHF

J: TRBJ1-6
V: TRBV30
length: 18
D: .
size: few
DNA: TGTGCCTGGAGTGCCCCGGTGGGGAGGGCAACAAAGAATTCACCCCTCCACTTT
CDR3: CAWSAPVGRATKNSPLHF

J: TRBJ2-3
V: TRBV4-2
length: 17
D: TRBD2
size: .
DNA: TGTGCCAGCAGCCAAGTGACCGCGGGGGTGAGCACAGATACGCAGTATTTT
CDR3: CASSQVTAGVSTDTQYF

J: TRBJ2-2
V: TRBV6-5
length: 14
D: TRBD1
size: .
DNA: TGTGCCAGCAGGATACAGGGGAGCACCGGGGAGCTGTTTTTT
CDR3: CASRIQGSTGELFF

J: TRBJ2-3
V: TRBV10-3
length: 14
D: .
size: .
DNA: TGTGCCATCAGTGGCGGGGCAAGCACAGATACGCAGTATTTT
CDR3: CAISGGASTDTQYF

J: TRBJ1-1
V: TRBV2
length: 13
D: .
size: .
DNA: TGTGCCAGCAGTTACAGTCTGAACACTGAAGCTTTCTTT
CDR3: CASSYSLNTEAFF

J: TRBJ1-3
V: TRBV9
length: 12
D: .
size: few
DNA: TGTGCCAGCAGCCCACGGGGAAACACCATATATTTT
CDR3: CASSPRGNTIYF

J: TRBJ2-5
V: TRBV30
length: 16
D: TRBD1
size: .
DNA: TGTGCCTGGAGTGTATGGGGGACAGGGTCATCCGGGACCCAGTACTTC
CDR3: CAWSVWGTGSSGTQYF